The clone carrying this T cell receptor (beta chain) was found a few times. Its antigen is still unknown. V was cut by 7 bases and J by 0 bases, with 10 bases left in between. The CDR3 is 14 residues long. Germline CDR1 is LNHDA and CDR2 is SQIVND (reference sequence). The Oncomine TCR Beta short-read assay was applied to DNA of cultured CD4+ T cells. TCRdb reprocessed the PCR reads with MiXCR, giving one entry per CDR3 protein. The sample carries approximately 24,000 distinct CDR3 sequences, roughly two fifths recorded once. These data belong to a study of vaccination and CD4 T cells after COVID-19. The treatment denotes: roughly nine-day PBMC culture with coronavirus spike peptide pools or control peptides (ViraFEST assay). Expansion of antigen-specific T cells with peptide pools by ViraFEST preceded sequencing of TCRs.

The TCR was taken from a human donor who had recovered from COVID-19. The chain employs TRBV19 and TRBJ1-5; no firm D call. The sample comprised CD4+ T cells from blood, cultured in vitro. The CDR3 DNA follows: TGTGCCAGTACGGGAGGTTATAGCAATCAGCCCCAGCATTTT. Translated: CASTGGYSNQPQHF.